These 21 T cell receptor beta chains were all obtained from the same sample, sequenced in a study of beta chain features in type 1 diabetes. Expressed TCRB transcripts got sequenced, as all isolated RNA was reverse transcribed. Some clones are missing from TCRdb's copy, which holds only in-frame ones; the method was immunoSEQ multiplex PCR. Of about 450,000 clones in the sample, roughly 10% are singletons; the top ten hold 0.045% to 0.06%. What was sequenced was naive CD4+ T cells from blood. The receptor set was obtained from a woman between 18 and 29 years old in good health.

The chain combines TRBV4-3 with TRBJ1-2, with TRBD1 matching over 8 bases. J lost 6 bases, V lost 4 bases, and 10 bases had no gene match. The CDR3 is 15 amino acids. Germline lookup yields CDR1 LGHNA and CDR2 YSLEER. The CDR3 reads CASSPRDRRSNGYTF. For the CDR3, the DNA is TGCGCCAGCAGCCCCCGGGACAGGCGCAGTAATGGCTACACCTTC.

This clone turned up a few times. The chain has TRBV4-1 and TRBJ1-6, with D possibly being TRBD1 (6 bases). The CDR3 covers 17 residues. From germline, CDR1 is MGHRA and CDR2 YSYEKL. The V end was cut by 3 bases, the J end by 3 bases, with 15 bases between. CDR3 amino acids: CASSQPDSPFYNSPLHF. The CDR3 DNA sequence: TGCGCCAGCAGCCAGCCGGACAGCCCTTTCTATAATTCACCCCTCCACTTT.

There are a few counts of this clone. The CDR3 region is CAWSRQGIAKNIQYF. CDR3 DNA: TGTGCCTGGAGTAGACAGGGCATAGCCAAAAACATTCAGTACTTC. The chain couples TRBV30 to TRBJ2-4, with 7 nucleotides matching TRBD1. Germline V gene lookup returns CDR1 GTSNPN and CDR2 SVGIG (reference sequence). Losses at the gene ends were 2 bases for V and 0 bases for J; bases not matched to a gene: 4. The CDR3 is made up of 15 amino acids.

This clone was seen a handful of times. The V call is TRBV9, the J call TRBJ1-5, with TRBD1 matching over 8 bases. This CDR3 spans 15 amino acids. CDR1 SGDLS and CDR2 YYNGEE come from the germline V gene. The V segment lost 4 bases and the J segment 2 bases; nucleotides outside the gene matches: 5. The CDR3 bases are TGTGCCAGCAGCCCCCGGGGACAGGGCAATCAGCCCCAGCATTTT. This sequence encodes CASSPRGQGNQPQHF.

The genes are TRBV4-1 and TRBJ1-5; D is possibly TRBD1 (5 bases). V gave up 4 bases and J gave up 2 bases, with 15 bases separating them. The CDR3 is 16 amino acids. From germline, CDR1 is MGHRA and CDR2 YSYEKL. CDR3 DNA sequence: TGCGCCAGCAGCCGCAGTGGCCCAGGGCGCAATCAGCCCCAGCATTTT. It encodes CASSRSGPGRNQPQHF.

This chain connects TRBV29-1 to TRBJ2-1; tentative D call: TRBD1 (6 bases). V was clipped by 4 bases and J by 2 bases, with 12 bases between them. Germline assignment: CDR1 SQVTM and CDR2 ANQGSEA. CDR3 length: 14 residues. CDR3 sequence reads: CSVVQAGAYNEQFF. The CDR3 nucleotides are TGCAGCGTTGTCCAGGCAGGGGCCTACAATGAGCAGTTCTTC.

The rearrangement joins TRBV7-3 to TRBJ2-1; 8 bases align to TRBD2. Germline V gene sequence: CDR1 SGHTA, CDR2 FQGTGA. V was pared by 6 bases and J by 6 bases, with 4 bases of the junction left unmatched. This CDR3 has 13 residues. CDR3 coding DNA: TGTGCCAGCAGAAGCGGGGGAGGCAATGAGCAGTTCTTC. Translating it yields CASRSGGGNEQFF.

This clone was detected a few times. This chain links TRBV5-4 with TRBJ2-6; TRBD2 might be the D (5 bases). Trimming shortened V by 4 bases and J by 0 bases, and 11 bases separated the two germline ends. Germline-derived CDR1 and CDR2 are SGHNT and YYREEE (reference sequence). The CDR3 runs to 16 residues. CDR3 region: CASSPGRDSGANVLTF. The CDR3 DNA reads TGTGCCAGCAGCCCTGGACGGGACTCTGGGGCCAACGTCCTGACTTTC.

The chain uses TRBV7-8 and TRBJ2-7; no clear D. Germline assignment: CDR1 SGHVS and CDR2 FQNEAQ. Trimming shortened V by 0 bases and J by 0 bases, and 18 bases separated the two germline ends. The CDR3 spans 18 residues. DNA of the CDR3: TGTGCCAGCAGCTTAGCGGTATACGCGAATCCCAGCTCCTACGAGCAGTACGTC. Its protein product is CASSLAVYANPSSYEQYV.

This chain uses TRBV11-3 with TRBJ2-1; D perhaps matches TRBD1 (6 bases). CDR1 and CDR2 from the germline V gene are SGHNT and YENEEA. V lost 4 bases and J 5 bases, leaving 15 bases between the germline ends. This CDR3 region has 15 residues. The CDR3 region has the DNA TGTGCCAGCAGCTATTCGCTGGGGGCGGACAATGAGCAGTTCTTC. It encodes CASSYSLGADNEQFF.

This clone was observed a few times. This rearrangement joins TRBV29-1 to TRBJ2-3, with 9 bases lining up with TRBD1. V shed 4 bases, J shed 4 bases, and the junction held 12 bases outside the gene matches. Germline lookup yields CDR1 SQVTM and CDR2 ANQGSEA. This CDR3 is 16 amino acids long. The CDR3 here is CSVAVRDREGADTQYF. DNA for the CDR3: TGCAGCGTTGCAGTGCGGGACAGGGAAGGAGCAGATACGCAGTATTTT.

V is TRBV29-1 and J is TRBJ1-5; 7 bases match TRBD1. CDR1 and CDR2 (germline): SQVTM, ANQGSEA. The V and J ends lost 4 bases and 6 bases, in that order; junction bases with no gene match: 3. The CDR3 runs 12 residues. The DNA for the CDR3 is TGCAGCGTTGGACAGGGAGGTCAGCCCCAGCATTTT. Its translation: CSVGQGGQPQHF. The whole variable domain, filled in from reference TRBV29-1 and TRBJ1-5, reads SAVISQKPSRDICQRGTSLTIQCQVDSQVTMMFWYRQQPGQSLTLIATANQGSEATYESGFVIDKFPISRPNLTFSTLTVSNMSPEDSSIYLCSVGQGGQPQHFGDGTRLSIL.

The chain recombines TRBV5-1 with TRBJ2-7; D may be TRBD2 (6 bases). Per the germline V gene, CDR1 is SGHRS and CDR2 is YFSETQ. Between the trimmed V and J ends, which lost 3 bases and 0 bases, there was a span of 19 bases. There are 17 residues in the CDR3. The DNA for the CDR3 is TGCGCCAGCAGCTCCTATCCAATCGGAGGGCCCTCCTACGAGCAGTACTTC. This sequence encodes CASSSYPIGGPSYEQYF.

This clone was seen a few times. The genes are TRBV30 and TRBJ1-2, with D tentatively TRBD1 (6 bases). CDR3 length equals 13 residues. Germline values: CDR1 GTSNPN, CDR2 SVGIG (reference sequence). V was trimmed by 8 bases and J by 2 bases, leaving 15 bases between them. Written as DNA, the CDR3 is TGTGCCCACCAGGGGAATCTCAACTATGGCTACACCTTC. Amino acid sequence: CAHQGNLNYGYTF.

This chain joins TRBV7-3 and TRBJ2-2; D gene uncertain. Trimming pared 1 base from V and 6 bases from J, leaving 6 bases between. Germline CDR1 SGHTA, CDR2 FQGTGA. This CDR3 has 13 residues. The CDR3 DNA is TGTGCCAGCAGCTTAAGGGCTCCCGGGGAGCTGTTTTTT. This encodes CASSLRAPGELFF.

This chain uses TRBV4-1 with TRBJ1-2; possibly TRBD1 for D (5 bases). Per the germline V gene, CDR1 is MGHRA and CDR2 is YSYEKL. V lost 0 bases, J lost 7 bases, and 9 bases lay in between. This CDR3 contains 13 residues. This CDR3 reads CASSQDLGAGYTF. CDR3 nucleotides: TGCGCCAGCAGCCAAGATCTAGGGGCTGGCTACACCTTC.

This clone was recorded a few times. The V call is TRBV29-1, the J call TRBJ2-5; D not resolved. Germline V gene sequence: CDR1 SQVTM, CDR2 ANQGSEA. The length of the CDR3 is 13 residues. The V gene lost 8 bases and the J gene lost 2 bases, with 15 bases spanning the gap. The DNA for the CDR3 is TGCAGCAGCCTCCGGTCGCTACAAGAGACCCAGTACTTC. Amino acid sequence: CSSLRSLQETQYF.

This chain joins TRBV14 and TRBJ2-5; tentatively, D is TRBD1 or TRBD2 (5 bases each). Germline lookup yields CDR1 SGHDN and CDR2 FVKESK. This CDR3 is built from 15 residues. V was pared by 2 bases and J by 5 bases, with 15 bases between. CDR3 DNA: TGTGCCAGCAGCCAACAGGGTCGGGGTATTGAGACCCAGTACTTC. Translating it yields CASSQQGRGIETQYF.

The sample holds a few counts of this clone. The gene calls are TRBV7-2 and TRBJ1-1; TRBD1 is a possible D gene (5 bases). CDR3 length equals 15 residues. Germline V gene data show CDR1 as SGHTA and CDR2 as FQGNSA. Trimming cost V 2 bases and J 1 base, with 11 bases left between them. Here the CDR3 reads CASSLSGTWNTEAFF. Written as DNA, the CDR3 is TGTGCCAGCAGCTTATCGGGGACCTGGAACACTGAAGCTTTCTTT.

This chain links TRBV18 with TRBJ1-3, with D unresolved. Germline V gene sequence: CDR1 KGHSH, CDR2 LQKENI. The CDR3 is 16 residues long. V gave up 6 bases and J gave up 0 bases, with 15 bases separating them. In nucleotides, the CDR3 is TGTGCCAGCTCCCCGGCGGTTTTGAGCTCTGGAAACACCATATATTTT. It is translated as CASSPAVLSSGNTIYF.

This clone was counted only a few times. Other DNA sequences in this sample translate to the same CDR3. This chain joins TRBV18 and TRBJ2-1, with 8 bases aligning to TRBD2. After removal of 2 bases from V and 0 bases from J, the junction contained 0 bases not matched to a gene. From germline, CDR1 is KGHSH and CDR2 LQKENI. This CDR3 has 15 amino acids. CDR3 coding DNA: TGTGCCAGCTCACCAAGCGGGAGCTCCTACAATGAGCAGTTCTTC. This sequence encodes CASSPSGSSYNEQFF.